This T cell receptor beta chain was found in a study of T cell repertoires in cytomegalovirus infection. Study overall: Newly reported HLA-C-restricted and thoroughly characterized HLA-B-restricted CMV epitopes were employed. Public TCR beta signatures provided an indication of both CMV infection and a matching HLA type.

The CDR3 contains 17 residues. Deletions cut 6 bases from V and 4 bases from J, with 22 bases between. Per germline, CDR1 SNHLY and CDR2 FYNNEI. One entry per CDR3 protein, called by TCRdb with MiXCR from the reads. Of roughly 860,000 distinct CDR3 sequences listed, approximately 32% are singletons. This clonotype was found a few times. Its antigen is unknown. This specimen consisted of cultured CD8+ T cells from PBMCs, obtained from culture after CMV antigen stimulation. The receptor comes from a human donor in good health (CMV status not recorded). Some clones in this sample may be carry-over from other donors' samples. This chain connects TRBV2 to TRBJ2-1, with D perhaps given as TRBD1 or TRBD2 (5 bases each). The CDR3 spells CASRGEPRVGEYNEQFF. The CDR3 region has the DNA TGTGCCAGCAGGGGGGAACCCCGGGTCGGAGAATACAATGAGCAGTTCTTC.